The entry below gives a single T cell receptor (beta chain) sequence along with its context. Its antigen is not known. With 6 bases removed from V and 0 bases from J, the gap between germline ends came to 20 bases. Looked up from germline, CDR1 is MDHEN and CDR2 is SYDVKM. The length of the CDR3 is 17 residues. The source of the sample is a study of post-analysis software for immune sequencing data. About the research overall: In terms of disease course, relapsing-remitting, secondary progressive and progressive-relapsing multiple sclerosis were included.

Carried by the TCR beta cDNA libraries were unique molecular identifiers. Roughly 500,000 cDNA molecules were obtained from about 1 to 10 million T cells. TCRdb itself ran the PCR reads through MiXCR, one entry per CDR3 protein. The data show approximately 400,000 distinct CDR3 sequences, 30% to 45% seen once. Overall study results and limits: Compared with controls, patients had more of about 5 TRBV segments, including TRBV5-6, TRBV5-1 and TRBV20-1. Normalized Chao1 diversity was significantly reduced in patients versus controls. Those samples that were prepared in the same batch co-clustered strongly by F measure.

The sequencing sample was made of blood. The rearrangement joins TRBV28 to TRBJ1-2; no reliable D call. The receptor was isolated from a girl between 10 and 17 years old with multiple sclerosis. Here the CDR3 DNA reads TGTGCCAGCAGCCCCTTGGTCAGTCTAACTTCTAACTATGGCTACACCTTC. Encoded protein: CASSPLVSLTSNYGYTF.